The rows below give T cell receptor beta chains drawn from one sample of a study of blood T cell repertoires in COVID-19. TCRdb's copy holds only in-frame clones and misses some; the assay was immunoSEQ multiplex PCR. The data show about 130,000 clones, roughly 80% seen once. Sequencing was done on a sample of peripheral blood. The source is a woman in her 70s with COVID-19, enrolled during active disease. The conserved cysteine and the conserved F or W are not part of the CDR3 here. The D gene is left open where the match is weak.

TRBJ1-1 . 12 TRBV5-4 ASSPGGRITEAF
TRBJ1-1 . 11 TRBV12-3/TRBV12-4 ASSEQRGTEAF
TRBJ2-1 . 11 TRBV4-2 ASSQAVDNEQF
TRBJ2-6 . 15 TRBV6-1 ASSGGLGGSGANVLT
TRBJ1-5 . 11 TRBV2 ASRPAGEGPQH
TRBJ2-7 TRBD2 11 TRBV6-5 ASSRGGHYEQY
TRBJ1-1 . 11 TRBV7-6 ASSPGLAAEAF
TRBJ2-3 TRBD2 14 TRBV9 ASSVGASGVTDTQY
TRBJ1-4 . 12 TRBV3-1/TRBV3-2 ASSEGGGGEKLF
TRBJ2-5 TRBD1 13 TRBV18 ASSMTGAYQETQY
TRBJ2-5 . 9 TRBV5-8 ASTPQETQY
TRBJ2-7 TRBD2 12 TRBV2 ASSSGLARDEQY
TRBJ2-7 . 12 TRBV6-5 ASSYRQGGWEQY
TRBJ2-1 . 14 TRBV12-1 ASSFPLAGGSNEQF
TRBJ2-3 . 10 TRBV5-1 ASSLASDTQY